These 18 T cell receptor beta chains share one sample of origin, sequenced in a study of T cells in tumors after PD-1 blockade. The protocol was immunoSEQ multiplex PCR, while the TCRdb copy is restricted to in-frame clones and leaves out a portion. The sample comprises 20,000 to 30,000 clones, about 82% of which are singletons, and approximately 12% rests with the top ten. Source: PBMCs, taken after anti-PD-1 treatment. The receptors stem from a human donor with basal cell carcinoma.

This clone has only a few counts. The chain has TRBV2 and TRBJ2-7, with D hard to call. Germline CDR1 and CDR2: SNHLY and FYNNEI. CDR3 size: 12 residues. The ends were cut back, 10 bases at V and 0 bases at J, with 10 bases in the middle. The CDR3 DNA follows: TGTGCCACCTCGGTGAGCTCCTACGAGCAGTACTTC. This encodes CATSVSSYEQYF.

This chain connects TRBV10-3 to TRBJ2-5, with D possibly TRBD2 on 7 matching bases. The CDR3 consists of 16 residues. The germline gives CDR1 ENHRY, CDR2 SYGVKD. V shed 5 bases and J shed 2 bases, with 18 bases lying between them. CDR3 sequence (DNA): TGTGCCATCAGTTACTTGGGGGGGGGCCTACAAGAGACCCAGTACTTC. It yields the protein CAISYLGGGLQETQYF.

The chain joins TRBV14 to TRBJ1-2, with TRBD1 as a possible D gene (6 bases). With 1 base removed from V and 11 bases from J, the gap between germline ends came to 14 bases. The CDR3 covers 13 residues. Germline assignment: CDR1 SGHDN and CDR2 FVKESK. The chain's CDR3 is CASSQVDSLSYTF. CDR3 nucleotides: TGTGCCAGCAGCCAAGTGGACAGCCTGTCGTACACCTTC.

The chain combines TRBV10-2 with TRBJ2-2, with 7 bases matching TRBD1. Trimming took 10 bases from V and 0 from J; bases not matched to a gene: 5. Germline V CDR1 and CDR2: WSHSY, SAAADI. The CDR3 is 14 residues long. DNA of the CDR3: TGCGCCATCCTAGACAGGGCGAACACCGGGGAGCTGTTTTTT. It is translated as CAILDRANTGELFF.

The chain employs TRBV30 and TRBJ1-2, with D uncertain. V gave up 2 bases and J gave up 4 bases, with 5 bases separating them. Germline V CDR1 and CDR2: GTSNPN, SVGIG (reference sequence). The CDR3 extends over 11 amino acids. The CDR3 is CAWSSLYGYTF. Here the CDR3 DNA reads TGTGCCTGGAGTTCTCTCTATGGCTACACCTTC.

V and J are TRBV6-6 and TRBJ1-2; TRBD1 matches 10 bases. In germline, CDR1 is MNHNY, CDR2 SVGAGI (reference sequence). The CDR3 spans 16 residues. With V trimmed by 2 bases and J by 5 bases, 8 bases remained unmatched. CDR3 nucleotides: TGTGCCAGCAGTTACGACCGGGACAGGGGATTATATGGCTACACCTTC. Translated, it gives CASSYDRDRGLYGYTF.

J is TRBJ2-5 and V is TRBV7-8; D may be TRBD1 (7 bases). Trimming shortened V by 3 bases and J by 0 bases, and 17 bases separated the two germline ends. The V gene's germline CDR1 is SGHVS and CDR2 FQNEAQ. The CDR3 length is 17 residues. The CDR3 reads CASSFGRRGLYQETQYF. In DNA form, the CDR3 reads TGTGCCAGCAGCTTTGGGAGGAGGGGGCTGTACCAAGAGACCCAGTACTTC.

The chain combines TRBV21-1 with TRBJ2-7; the table assigns TRBD1, which was not confirmed against the DNA. TRBV21-1 is a documented pseudogene. The CDR3 totals 17 residues. CDR3 region: CASSKCWDRRVLYEQYF. CDR3 sequence (DNA): TGTGCCAGCAGCAAATGTTGGGACAGGCGGGTGCTCTACGAGCAGTACTTC.

The chain combines TRBV5-1 with TRBJ1-4; 8 bases map to TRBD1. The germline V gene encodes CDR1 SGHRS and CDR2 YFSETQ. The V and J ends lost 1 base and 7 bases, in that order; junction bases with no gene match: 12. CDR3 length: 17 amino acids. This CDR3 reads CASSLWGTGEEVEKLFF. CDR3 nucleotides: TGCGCCAGCAGCTTGTGGGGGACAGGAGAGGAGGTTGAAAAACTGTTTTTT.

The rearrangement uses TRBV29-1 and TRBJ1-1; tentatively, D is TRBD1 (6 bases). Germline V gives CDR1 SQVTM, CDR2 ANQGSEA. Trimming took off 6 bases at V and 1 base at J, with 15 bases between the two ends. This CDR3 is 14 amino acids long. The CDR3 reads CSVRRGGGNTEAFF. CDR3 sequence (DNA): TGCAGCGTCCGGAGGGGAGGGGGGAACACTGAAGCTTTCTTT.

This clone was counted a single time. This chain links TRBV15 with TRBJ1-2; 10 bases align to TRBD1. Unmatched junction bases numbered 1, after V lost 0 bases and J lost 6 bases. Germline V gene data show CDR1 as LNHNV and CDR2 as YYDKDF (reference sequence). The CDR3 covers 14 residues. For the CDR3, the DNA is TGTGCCACCAGCAGAGAGACAGGGGGCGATGGCTACACCTTC. Translated: CATSRETGGDGYTF.

The genes are TRBV11-3 and TRBJ2-1, with 9 bases lining up with TRBD1. V lost 6 bases, J lost 6 bases, and 6 bases stayed unmatched. The germline V gene encodes CDR1 SGHNT and CDR2 YENEEA. This CDR3 region has 14 residues. DNA for the CDR3: TGTGCCAGCAGACGGGACAGGGTGGGCAATGAGCAGTTCTTC. Translated, it gives CASRRDRVGNEQFF.

V gene TRBV19 combines with J gene TRBJ2-5; weak D call: TRBD1 (6 bases). The V end lost 1 base, the J end lost 4 bases, and 13 bases lay between the germline ends. Germline CDR1 and CDR2: LNHDA and SQIVND (reference sequence). The CDR3 contains 15 residues. The CDR3 protein is CASSIVAGVGETQYF. The CDR3 bases are TGTGCCAGTAGTATAGTGGCAGGGGTCGGAGAGACCCAGTACTTC.

This chain uses TRBV28 with TRBJ2-7; 9 bases are a match to TRBD1. The CDR3 has 15 residues. V lost 6 bases, J lost 5 bases, and 11 bases stayed unmatched. Per germline, CDR1 MDHEN and CDR2 SYDVKM. The CDR3 DNA sequence: TGTGCCAGCAGCCGACCGGGACAGGGTTTCAACGAGCAGTACTTC. Its translation: CASSRPGQGFNEQYF.

The rearrangement uses TRBV5-1 and TRBJ2-1; 14 bases are a match to TRBD2. The CDR3 covers 14 residues. Germline V gene data show CDR1 as SGHRS and CDR2 as YFSETQ. After removal of 4 bases from V and 15 bases from J, the junction contained 9 bases not matched to a gene. CDR3: CASSPMTSGGASFF. The CDR3 DNA is TGCGCCAGCAGCCCGATGACTAGCGGGGGGGCCTCGTTCTTC.

V is TRBV3-1 (or the pseudogene TRBV3-2) and J is TRBJ2-7; a weak D match, TRBD2 (5 bases). Germline CDR1 and CDR2: LGHDT and YNNKEL (reference sequence). The CDR3 has 14 residues. Trimming cost V 6 bases and J 0 bases, with 12 bases left between them. CDR3: CASRRGGSSYEQYF. Written as DNA, the CDR3 is TGTGCCAGCAGACGAGGTGGGAGCTCCTACGAGCAGTACTTC.

The chain has TRBV7-6 and TRBJ2-1, with D unresolved. Germline lookup yields CDR1 SGHVS and CDR2 FNYEAQ. The length of the CDR3 is 12 residues. V lost 5 bases and J 7 bases, leaving 9 bases between the germline ends. The CDR3 region is CASSLLYNEQFF. The CDR3 nucleotides are TGTGCCAGCAGCCTACTCTATAATGAGCAGTTCTTC.

The J gene is TRBJ2-7, the V gene TRBV18; maybe TRBD1 (5 bases). The CDR3 contains 15 residues. Germline CDR1 is KGHSH and CDR2 is LQKENI. Trimming removed 3 bases from V and 0 bases from J, with 12 bases in between. This chain's CDR3 is CASSPSGMISYEQYF. The CDR3, as DNA: TGTGCCAGCTCACCCTCAGGGATGATCTCCTACGAGCAGTACTTC.